The source of this T cell receptor (beta chain) is a study of cytomegalovirus exposure and HLA in healthy donors. As for the study in general: From donors who were HLA-typed, an early data release held about 89 million unique TCRs. Broader study findings: Diagnosis of cytomegalovirus status made by the classifier reportedly showed high specificity and sensitivity. CMV serostatus alone was available as immune exposure information.

There are a few counts of this clone. Its antigen is still unknown. Donors showed nominal health when sampled, although they likely had unrecorded immune exposures. With 60 Vbeta and 13 Jbeta primers, the PCR was carried out. Sequencing used immunoSEQ multiplex PCR; TCRdb keeps in-frame clones, though not all of them. This table holds 130,000 or so clones, 64% found once. Germline trimming cut 4 bases from V and 8 bases from J; bases unmatched to any gene: 6. Germline CDR1 reads LNHDA; CDR2 reads SQIVND (reference sequence). The length of the CDR3 is 14 residues. The TCR sequence derives from a woman aged 40-49 years in good health and CMV-seronegative. The genes are TRBV19 and TRBJ2-2, with 8 bases that match TRBD1. The sample was PBMCs. CDR3 nucleotides: TGTGCCAGTAGTAGGATAAGGGACAGGGGGGAGCTGTTTTTT. The encoded protein is CASSRIRDRGELFF.